This T cell receptor beta chain originates from a study of T cell responses to AZD1222 COVID-19 vaccine. Study results and caveats: Only a handful of AZD1222 recipients, roughly six in all, had baseline seropositivity. Researchers took repertoire samples only after the peak T cell response had come. Reports say nearly half of spike-specific TCRs go after unmutated variant regions.

Turning to this clone: The antigen remains unidentified.

Method: immunoSEQ multiplex PCR; TCRdb's copy keeps in-frame clones and lacks some. The sample includes roughly 70,000 clones, roughly 90% of them seen just once. Sequencing used peripheral blood, obtained on day 0 of AZD1222 vaccination. The receptor was derived from an adult in good health.

The DNA of the CDR3 is TGTGCCAGCAGCAGGACTGCCTACAATGAGCAGTTCTTC. Its translation: CASSRTAYNEQFF. The chain links TRBV5-6 to TRBJ2-1; D might be TRBD2 (5 bases). The V gene lost 4 bases and the J gene lost 2 bases, with 7 bases spanning the gap. In germline, CDR1 is SGHDT, CDR2 YYEEEE. The CDR3 spans 13 residues.